Described below is a single T cell receptor beta chain sequence and its context. The data are from a study of blood T cell repertoires in COVID-19. Turning to the study itself: Sites across the United States, Italy and Spain contributed samples from acute and convalescent COVID-19. Sources were T cells, B-cell-depleted T cells, or PBMCs; the material itself was cDNA or gDNA.

Germline V gene lookup returns CDR1 LGHDT and CDR2 YNNKEL (reference sequence). The V end was cut by 2 bases, the J end by 5 bases, with 10 bases between. The CDR3 covers 14 residues. TCRdb's table, derived via immunoSEQ multiplex PCR, lists solely in-frame clones and lacks some. The profile shows about 270,000 clones, roughly 86% of them singletons. This chain uses TRBV3-1 (or the pseudogene TRBV3-2) with TRBJ1-5; TRBD1 is a possible D gene (5 bases). The clonotype was recovered from a man aged 40-55 years with active or convalescent COVID-19. The specimen sequenced was peripheral blood. For the CDR3, the DNA is TGTGCCAGCAGCCAAAGCCGGGGGGATCAGCCCCAGCATTTT. Residues: CASSQSRGDQPQHF.